This T cell receptor (beta chain) was identified during a study of blood T cell repertoires in COVID-19. Study details: Researchers got acute and convalescent COVID-19 samples from the United States, Italy and Spain. Nucleic acid was either cDNA or gDNA, and it came from T cells, B-cell-depleted T cells, or PBMCs.

Germline V gene sequence: CDR1 SGHTA, CDR2 FQGNSA. V trimming: 5 bases; J trimming: 7 bases; junction bases outside the gene matches: 10. The CDR3 covers 15 residues. While infection was still active, Seattle patients were enrolled and then followed longitudinally. Authors' processing steps: Reference gene primer amplification gave estimated nucleated cell counts. Clones were sequenced by immunoSEQ multiplex PCR, and TCRdb holds only the in-frame ones, with some missing. That table supplies the V and J calls and clone size; D and trimming were determined from the DNA. The profile shows over 200,000 clones, around 80% of them singletons.

The chain uses TRBV7-2 and TRBJ2-1; 8 bases are a match to TRBD2. The material sequenced was peripheral blood. The TCR comes from a woman between 25 and 40 years old with COVID-19, enrolled during active disease. The CDR3 loop reads CASSQLAEGWNEQFF. Written as DNA, the CDR3 is TGTGCCAGCAGCCAACTAGCGGAAGGGTGGAATGAGCAGTTCTTC.